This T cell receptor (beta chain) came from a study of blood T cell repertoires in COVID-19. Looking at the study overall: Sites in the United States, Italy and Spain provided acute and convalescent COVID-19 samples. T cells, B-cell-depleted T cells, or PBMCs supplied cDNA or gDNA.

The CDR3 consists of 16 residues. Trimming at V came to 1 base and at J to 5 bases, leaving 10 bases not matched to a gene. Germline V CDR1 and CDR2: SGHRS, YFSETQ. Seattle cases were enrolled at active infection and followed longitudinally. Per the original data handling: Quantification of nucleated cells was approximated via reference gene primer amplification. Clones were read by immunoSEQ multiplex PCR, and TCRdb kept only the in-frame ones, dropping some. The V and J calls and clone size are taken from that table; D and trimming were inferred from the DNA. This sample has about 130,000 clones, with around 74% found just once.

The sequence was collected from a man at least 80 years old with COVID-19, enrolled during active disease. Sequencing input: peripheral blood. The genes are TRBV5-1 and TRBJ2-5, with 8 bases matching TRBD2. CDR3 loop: CASSLNFVAGRETQYF. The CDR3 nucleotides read TGCGCCAGCAGCTTGAATTTTGTAGCGGGACGGGAGACCCAGTACTTC.